The 27 T cell receptor beta chains presented below share a single source sample, sequenced in a study of blood T cells in healthy people across ages. Alongside a J-beta primer mix, a sample-barcoded 5' primer served in a second PCR lasting about 7 to 11 cycles. MiXCR, applied by TCRdb to the 5' RACE reads, yields one record per CDR3 protein. The table lists 600,000 or so distinct CDR3 sequences, around a fifth of them singletons. Sequences were obtained from blood. Receptor source: a man in his 70s in good health.

The rearrangement joins TRBV12-3 or TRBV12-4 to TRBJ1-5; weak D call: TRBD1 (6 bases). The V end was cut by 6 bases, the J end by 4 bases, with 7 bases between. The CDR3 covers 12 residues. CDR3 residues: CASSTGNQPQHF. DNA for the CDR3: TGTGCCAGCAGCACAGGGAATCAGCCCCAGCATTTT.

The chain employs TRBV6-5 and TRBJ2-5; 7 positions agree with TRBD2. The J call may be mistaken, given a closer DNA end match to TRBJ2-7. CDR1 is MNHEY, CDR2 SVGAGI, per germline. This CDR3 contains 13 residues. CDR3 protein: CASSRGGRNEQYF. CDR3 in DNA: TGTGCCAGCAGTCGCGGGGGTAGAAACGAGCAGTACTTC.

This clonotype was found a few times. The chain links TRBV29-1 to TRBJ1-4, with 7 nucleotides matching TRBD1. Germline V gene lookup returns CDR1 SQVTM and CDR2 ANQGSEA. The trim removed 3 bases at V and 6 bases at J, leaving 4 bases unmatched. The CDR3 consists of 13 residues. The CDR3 loop is CSVEAGGDEKLFF. CDR3 nucleotides: TGCAGCGTTGAGGCAGGGGGGGATGAAAAACTGTTTTTT. The full variable domain, completed using reference TRBV29-1 and TRBJ1-4, is SAVISQKPSRDICQRGTSLTIQCQVDSQVTMMFWYRQQPGQSLTLIATANQGSEATYESGFVIDKFPISRPNLTFSTLTVSNMSPEDSSIYLCSVEAGGDEKLFFGSGTQLSVL.

The chain employs TRBV20-1 and TRBJ2-5; TRBD1 aligns across 7 bases. The CDR3 runs 14 residues. The J segment lost 3 bases and the V segment lost 2 bases, leaving 6 bases of the junction unmatched. Germline-derived CDR1 and CDR2 are DFQATT and SNEGSKA (reference sequence). DNA of the CDR3: TGCAGTGCTAGAATTCCGGGACAGAAAGAGACCCAGTACTTC. This sequence encodes CSARIPGQKETQYF.

The gene calls are TRBV27 and TRBJ2-5, with D perhaps TRBD2 (6 bases). The germline V and J ends were trimmed by 2 bases and 3 bases, with 25 bases remaining between them. This CDR3 has 19 residues. CDR1 is MNHEY, CDR2 SMNVEV, per germline (reference sequence). As DNA, the CDR3 is TGTGCCAGCAGTTTAAAAGTCGGGATGGCGGGGAGCCCGAAAGAGACCCAGTACTTC. It encodes CASSLKVGMAGSPKETQYF.

This clonotype has more than one count but fewer than ten. This sequence joins TRBV3-1 and TRBJ2-3, with TRBD1 identical over 8 bases. V lost 2 bases and J lost 2; bases outside the gene matches: 6. This CDR3 is built from 16 residues. The germline V gene encodes CDR1 LGHDT and CDR2 YNNKEL (reference sequence). This CDR3 is CASSQSGTGLTDTQYF. The CDR3 bases are TGTGCCAGCAGCCAATCCGGGACAGGCCTCACAGATACGCAGTATTTT.

CDR3 sequence (DNA): TGTGCCAGCCACTCAACAGATACGCAGTATTTT. This encodes CASHSTDTQYF. The J gene is TRBJ2-3, the V gene TRBV28; no firm D call. In germline, CDR1 is MDHEN, CDR2 SYDVKM. V lost 8 bases, J lost 3 bases, and 6 bases lay in between. CDR3 length equals 11 residues.

In this sample, this clonotype turned up a few times. The rearrangement uses TRBV15 and TRBJ1-1; no firm D call. Germline V gives CDR1 LNHNV, CDR2 YYDKDF (reference sequence). V shed 3 bases and J shed 11 bases, with 16 bases lying between them. The CDR3 totals 13 residues. The CDR3 nucleotides read TGTGCCACCAGCAGCGCGCGAAGGGAGTCGGCTTTCTTT. Translating gives CATSSARRESAFF.

The V gene is TRBV6-6, the J gene TRBJ1-4; D remains ambiguous. The CDR3 sequence is 14 residues long. The V and J ends lost 3 bases and 8 bases respectively, with 13 bases between them. The germline V gene encodes CDR1 MNHNY and CDR2 SVGAGI (reference sequence). The CDR3 nucleotides read TGTGCCAGCAGTTATAGACCCAGCGGGGAAAAACTGTTTTTT. Translating gives CASSYRPSGEKLFF.

Only a few counts were recorded for this clonotype. This chain uses TRBV2 with TRBJ2-7; D ambiguous. The CDR3 has 14 residues. CDR1 SNHLY and CDR2 FYNNEI come from the germline V gene. V was trimmed by 4 bases and J by 2 bases, leaving 12 bases between them. CDR3 in DNA: TGTGCCAGCAGTGCGGTCGCAGGTACCTACGAGCAGTACTTC. It yields the protein CASSAVAGTYEQYF. The full variable domain, its missing parts supplied by reference TRBV2 and TRBJ2-7, is EPEVTQTPSHQVTQMGQEVILRCVPISNHLYFYWYRQILGQKVEFLVSFYNNEISEKSEIFDDQFSVERPDGSNFTLKIRSTKLEDSAMYFCASSAVAGTYEQYFGPGTRLTVT.

The J gene is TRBJ2-3, the V gene TRBV7-8; D remains unclear. The CDR3 runs 14 residues. V lost 5 bases, J lost 4 bases, and 13 bases lay in between. Germline CDR1 and CDR2: SGHVS and FQNEAQ. The DNA of the CDR3 is TGTGCCAGCAGCACTCCCAGTACCGCAGATACGCAGTATTTT. Protein sequence: CASSTPSTADTQYF.

This clonotype was counted only a few times. This chain links TRBV7-9 with TRBJ2-1, with 11 bases aligning to TRBD2. Germline CDR1 SEHNR, CDR2 FQNEAQ (reference sequence). V lost 1 base, J lost 9 bases, and 2 bases stayed unmatched. The CDR3 is 14 amino acids. The DNA of the CDR3 is TGTGCCAGCAGCTTAGGACTAGCGGGATTTGAGCAGTTCTTC. This codes for CASSLGLAGFEQFF.

V and J are TRBV20-1 and TRBJ2-1, with 8 positions matching TRBD2. V dropped 4 bases and J dropped 5; count of bases not matched to a gene: 10. CDR3 size: 15 residues. Germline loops: CDR1 DFQATT, CDR2 SNEGSKA (reference sequence). The CDR3 loop reads CSAKNFAGGNNEQFF. CDR3 nucleotide sequence: TGCAGTGCTAAAAATTTCGCGGGAGGCAACAATGAGCAGTTCTTC.

This chain uses TRBV20-1 with TRBJ2-7; TRBD1 matches 8 bases. V lost 2 bases to trimming and J lost 7 bases; unmatched junction nucleotides: 4. Germline loops: CDR1 DFQATT, CDR2 SNEGSKA (reference sequence). The CDR3 runs 12 residues. CDR3 protein: CSARQGAGEQYF. The DNA for the CDR3 is TGCAGTGCTAGACAGGGGGCGGGAGAGCAGTACTTC.

In its sample, this clonotype was seen once. The V and J genes are TRBV12-3 or TRBV12-4 and TRBJ2-7, with D possibly matching TRBD2 (6 bases). CDR3 length: 14 residues. V lost 1 base and J 3 bases, leaving 10 bases between the germline ends. CDR3 nucleotide sequence: TGTGCCAGCAGTTTAGAAAGGCGGGACTACGAGCAGTACGTC. Its translation is CASSLERRDYEQYV.

This clonotype has more than one count but fewer than ten. The junction and the germline gene differ at one end; a read error may be behind it. J is TRBJ1-6 and V is TRBV2; 7 nucleotides match TRBD1. Germline V lookup: CDR1 SNHLY, CDR2 FYNNEI. CDR3 size: 12 residues. CDR3 region: CASSATRTGVNF. CDR3 DNA sequence: TGTGCCAGCAGTGCAACCAGGACAGGCGTCAACTTT. Full variable domain (remainder filled in from reference TRBV2 and TRBJ1-6): EPEVTQTPSHQVTQMGQEVILRCVPISNHLYFYWYRQILGQKVEFLVSFYNNEISEKSEIFDDQFSVERPDGSNFTLKIRSTKLEDSAMYFCASSATRTGVNFGNGTRLTVT.

In this sample, this clonotype turned up a few times. This chain connects TRBV5-6 to TRBJ1-1; D uncertain. The V end lost 0 bases, the J end lost 1 base, and 10 bases lay between the germline ends. This CDR3 region has 15 residues. Germline CDR1 SGHDT, CDR2 YYEEEE. The DNA of the CDR3 is TGTGCCAGCAGCTTGGAGGTTGCAGGGAACACTGAAGCTTTCTTT. Its protein is CASSLEVAGNTEAFF. Drawing the rest from reference TRBV5-6 and TRBJ1-1, the complete variable domain is DAGVTQSPTHLIKTRGQQVTLRCSPKSGHDTVSWYQQALGQGPQFIFQYYEEEERQRGNFPDRFSGHQFPNYSSELNVNALLLGDSALYLCASSLEVAGNTEAFFGQGTRLTVV.

This clonotype appeared a few times. The chain joins TRBV20-1 to TRBJ2-1; TRBD2 aligns across 14 bases. Germline-derived CDR1 and CDR2 are DFQATT and SNEGSKA (reference sequence). The CDR3 extends over 14 amino acids. J lost 7 bases, V lost 2 bases, and 1 base had no gene match. The CDR3 loop reads CSARRTSGRNEQFF. CDR3 in DNA: TGCAGTGCTAGAAGGACTAGCGGGAGGAATGAGCAGTTCTTC.

The J gene is TRBJ2-1, the V gene TRBV20-1; 7 nucleotides match TRBD2. The CDR3 has 14 amino acids. The junction had 4 bases not matched to a gene; V was cut back by 4 bases and J by 1 base. CDR1 is DFQATT, CDR2 SNEGSKA, per germline (reference sequence). The CDR3 is CSATRGRSYNEQFF. CDR3 nucleotides: TGCAGTGCTACTCGCGGGAGATCCTACAATGAGCAGTTCTTC.

In its sample, this clonotype was seen a few times. The chain joins TRBV20-1 to TRBJ2-5; a possible D gene is TRBD2 (6 bases). The CDR3 has 14 residues. Trimming took off 1 base at V and 1 base at J, with 10 bases between the two ends. Germline values: CDR1 DFQATT, CDR2 SNEGSKA (reference sequence). CDR3 in amino acids: CSARGRDFQETQYF. Here the CDR3 DNA reads TGCAGTGCTAGAGGTCGGGACTTCCAAGAGACCCAGTACTTC.

This rearrangement joins TRBV5-5 to TRBJ1-4, with 9 positions matching TRBD1. V lost 3 bases, J lost 0 bases, and 3 bases stayed unmatched. Per the germline V gene, CDR1 is SGHKS and CDR2 is YYEKEE (reference sequence). The CDR3 extends over 16 amino acids. The CDR3 sequence is CASSWDRDATNEKLFF. The CDR3 nucleotides read TGTGCCAGCAGCTGGGACAGGGACGCAACTAATGAAAAACTGTTTTTT. Full variable domain (outside the CDR3, taken from reference TRBV5-5 and TRBJ1-4): DAGVTQSPTHLIKTRGQQVTLRCSPISGHKSVSWYQQVLGQGPQFIFQYYEKEERGRGNFPDRFSARQFPNYSSELNVNALLLGDSALYLCASSWDRDATNEKLFFGSGTQLSVL.

In its sample, this clonotype was seen a few times. This rearrangement joins TRBV3-1 to TRBJ2-1; D possibly corresponds to TRBD1 (6 bases). Trimming removed 0 bases from V and 3 bases from J, with 9 bases in between. The CDR3 contains 15 residues. Per the germline V gene, CDR1 is LGHDT and CDR2 is YNNKEL (reference sequence). Here the CDR3 reads CASSQDGTNYNEQFF. DNA for the CDR3: TGTGCCAGCAGCCAAGACGGGACAAACTACAATGAGCAGTTCTTC.

Concerning this clonotype itself: An end of the junction differs from the germline gene, which may be a read error. The chain employs TRBV20-1 and TRBJ2-7; D gene ambiguous. The CDR3 covers 10 residues. The germline CDR1 and CDR2 sequences are DFQATT and SNEGSKA (reference sequence). As DNA, the CDR3 is TGCAGTGCTGGAGATCGCGAGCAGTACTTC. Translation: CSAGDREQYF.

This sequence joins TRBV20-1 and TRBJ2-1; D unresolved. The CDR3 spans 13 residues. The germline V and J ends were trimmed by 6 bases and 0 bases, with 9 bases remaining between them. Germline V lookup: CDR1 DFQATT, CDR2 SNEGSKA (reference sequence). The CDR3 DNA reads TGCAGTGCCACTTTATTCTCCTACAATGAGCAGTTCTTC. Its protein product is CSATLFSYNEQFF.

The chain links TRBV5-6 to TRBJ2-3; 9 bases map to TRBD2. This CDR3 is built from 18 residues. Germline CDR1 reads SGHDT; CDR2 reads YYEEEE. V dropped 0 bases and J dropped 4; count of bases not matched to a gene: 12. In DNA form, the CDR3 reads TGTGCCAGCAGCTTGGGAAGACTAGCGGTTTCGCGCCCAGATACGCAGTATTTT. Its protein product is CASSLGRLAVSRPDTQYF.

The V and J genes are TRBV24-1 and TRBJ2-1, with TRBD2 matching 9 bases. J was trimmed by 4 bases and V by 5 bases; bases with no gene match: 14. The length of the CDR3 is 18 residues. Germline CDR1 is KGHDR and CDR2 is SFDVKD. This CDR3 is CATSGLSGRSRLYNEQFF. CDR3 nucleotide sequence: TGTGCCACCAGTGGGCTCAGCGGGAGGTCGCGGCTGTACAATGAGCAGTTCTTC.

This rearrangement joins TRBV6-1 to TRBJ2-7, with D perhaps TRBD2 (6 bases). Germline CDR1 and CDR2: MNHNS and SASEGT. The V gene lost 8 bases and the J gene lost 2 bases, with 13 bases spanning the gap. The CDR3 runs to 13 residues. The CDR3 DNA sequence: TGTGCCAGCGGCGGGACGCAGACCTACGAGCAGTACTTC. Amino acids: CASGGTQTYEQYF.